Listed below are T cell receptor beta chains from one sample, sequenced in a study of blood T cell repertoires in COVID-19. Sequencing was performed with immunoSEQ multiplex PCR; in TCRdb, only in-frame clones are kept and a portion is missing. The sample holds roughly 180,000 clones, 79% seen once. The source material was peripheral blood. The source is a woman aged 60-70 years with COVID-19, enrolled during active disease. Each CDR3 is given with its conserved first and last residue.

J gene,V gene,CDR3 protein
TRBJ2-3,TRBV9,CASSVGGGATDTQYF
TRBJ2-3,TRBV27,CASSLWGGQRGTDTQYF
TRBJ1-5,TRBV28,CASSPSGWPPHSNQPQHF
TRBJ2-7,TRBV30,CAWSINRGIYEQYF
TRBJ1-4,TRBV5-1,CASSLDVIAEKLFF
TRBJ2-5,TRBV3-1/TRBV3-2,CASSQVTSGGAETQYF
TRBJ1-4,TRBV5-4,CASSRENEKLFF
TRBJ2-3,TRBV28,CASSRHRADTQYF
TRBJ2-1,TRBV18,CASSPGTSDNEQFF
TRBJ1-1,TRBV3-1/TRBV3-2,CASSQAQRAEAFF
TRBJ2-3,TRBV9,CASSVGTPRTDTQYF
TRBJ2-1,TRBV7-3,CASSLTSNYNEQFF
TRBJ2-1,TRBV27,CASSFLYNEQFF
TRBJ2-2,TRBV7-9,CASSSSQGSGELFF
TRBJ1-2,TRBV6-5,CASSPWTGGYGYTF
TRBJ2-1,TRBV5-1,CASSLEALAGYYEQFF